This record looks at one TCR beta chain sequence and its context. The antigen is not known. This record belongs to a study of regulatory T cells in long-lasting Graves disease. Across the whole study: Patients met the persistent Graves' disease definition after over 5 years of antithyroid drugs with positive TSH receptor antibodies.

Arm-PCR with iRepertoire HTBI primers amplified the CDR3 regions for these TCR beta libraries. TCRdb re-analysed the multiplex PCR reads in MiXCR, keeping a single row per CDR3 protein. This sample carries about 400,000 distinct CDR3 sequences, less than 25% of them seen once, and the ten largest clones take less than 25%. Study-level points and caveats: Newly diagnosed Graves' patients had higher TCR diversity than persistent ones. TRBV28, TRBJ1-2 and TRBJ2-5 emerged as the favored segments in persistent disease.

The V segment lost 4 bases and the J segment 3 bases; nucleotides outside the gene matches: 11. Germline V CDR1 and CDR2: SQVTM, ANQGSEA. This CDR3 is built from 15 residues. Specified time point: persistent/refractory GD, antithyroid drugs over 5 years with positive TRAb. PBMC-extracted RNA yielded the TCR library. With EDTA tubes as the receptacles, about 9 milliliters of peripheral blood were drawn. The TCR was taken from a female donor with Graves disease. The chain joins TRBV29-1 to TRBJ1-1; the match to TRBD1 covers 7 bases. The sample in question was peripheral blood mononuclear cells (PBMCs), obtained when the disease was refractory, from a patient treated with antithyroid drugs. The CDR3 DNA follows: TGCAGCGTTGGAACAGGGGTCTTCGGGGACACTGAAGCTTTCTTT. Amino acids: CSVGTGVFGDTEAFF.